This entry features one T cell receptor beta chain sequence. Its specificity is not known. Trimming left V 0 bases short and J 3 bases short, with 4 bases between. The germline V gene has CDR1 SGDLS and CDR2 YYNGEE. There are 12 residues in the CDR3. The record originates from a study of glioma-infiltrating T cells after dendritic cell vaccination. Looking at the study overall: Patients received autologous tumor lysate-pulsed dendritic cell vaccination between about 2003 and 2013.

Assay used: immunoSEQ multiplex PCR; TCRdb lists only in-frame clones, some missing. The sample lists tens of thousands of clones, 75% to 90% occurring once. General study results and limits: No direct clonality-survival link was found; a diverse polyclonal response may matter.

Sample time point: after dendritic cell vaccination, including at tumor progression/relapse. Selection required adequate fresh-frozen tumor tissue plus more than two years' survival data. The specimen was blood, collected after dendritic cell vaccination. The V and J genes are TRBV9 and TRBJ2-7; D gene ambiguous. The source is a human donor with glioblastoma. The chain's CDR3 is CASSVDGYEQYF. CDR3 coding DNA: TGTGCCAGCAGCGTAGACGGCTACGAGCAGTACTTC.